These T cell receptor beta chains were read from a single sample in a study of T cells after yellow fever vaccination. Each CDR3 protein gets one entry after TCRdb re-called the 5' RACE reads with MiXCR. The data show 180,000 or so distinct CDR3 sequences, roughly 9.6% seen once. The sample in question was CD8+ T cells sorted from PBMCs, obtained 15 days after the yellow fever booster vaccination. These receptors all stem from a man between 18 and 35 years old who received the YFV17D yellow fever vaccine. The CDR3 runs from the conserved cysteine through the conserved F or W. A D gene is named only where the DNA matches it firmly. Clone size, where shown, is once, few, many, or a class for clones that have expanded.

clone_size,j_call,d_call,v_call,cdr3_aa,cdr3_nt
few,TRBJ1-1,-,TRBV27,CASSLEYRNTEAFF,TGTGCCAGCAGTTTGGAGTATCGAAATACTGAAGCTTTCTTT
few,TRBJ1-5,-,TRBV4-1,CASSQFQGSNQPQHF,TGCGCCAGCAGCCAGTTCCAAGGGAGCAATCAGCCCCAGCATTTT
-,TRBJ1-5,TRBD1,TRBV24-1,CATSEWDRPIDQPQHF,TGTGCCACCAGTGAGTGGGACAGACCTATCGATCAGCCCCAGCATTTT
many,TRBJ2-1,TRBD1,TRBV7-9,CAYVGQGANEQFF,TGTGCCTACGTGGGACAGGGGGCCAATGAGCAGTTCTTC
few,TRBJ2-2,-,TRBV20-1,CSARGFTGELFF,TGCAGTGCTAGAGGCTTCACCGGGGAGCTGTTTTTT
few,TRBJ1-5,-,TRBV23-1,CASSRSRDFHQHF,TGCGCCAGCAGTCGGAGCAGGGACTTTCACCAGCATTTT
-,TRBJ2-5,-,TRBV10-3,CAISDEGGLRTQYF,TGTGCCATCAGTGATGAAGGCGGCTTGCGGACCCAGTACTTC
few,TRBJ2-1,TRBD2,TRBV7-8,CASITAGEFFEQFF,TGTGCCAGCATTACAGCGGGGGAGTTCTTTGAGCAGTTCTTC
few,TRBJ2-5,-,TRBV24-1,CATSDFEGETQYF,TGTGCCACCAGTGATTTTGAAGGCGAGACCCAGTACTTC
-,TRBJ2-2,-,TRBV5-1,CASSESWVYTGELFF,TGCGCCAGCAGCGAATCTTGGGTCTACACCGGGGAGCTGTTTTTT
few,TRBJ2-2,-,TRBV24-1,CATARDRSTGELFF,TGTGCCACCGCGCGGGACAGATCCACCGGGGAGCTGTTTTTT
-,TRBJ2-7,-,TRBV6-2/TRBV6-3,CASSPILFEQYF,TGTGCCAGCAGTCCTATCCTTTTCGAGCAGTACTTC
-,TRBJ1-1,TRBD1,TRBV7-6,CASSHDRAMNTEAFF,TGTGCCAGCAGCCACGACAGGGCCATGAACACTGAAGCTTTCTTT
few,TRBJ2-7,-,TRBV4-1,CASSQEQGRAYEQYF,TGCGCCAGCAGCCAAGAGCAGGGTAGGGCCTACGAGCAGTACTTC
few,TRBJ2-2,TRBD1,TRBV6-5,CASRVTGGLNTGELFF,TGTGCCAGCAGGGTAACAGGGGGCCTGAACACCGGGGAGCTGTTTTTT
-,TRBJ2-1,-,TRBV29-1,CSVAGGLNEQFF,TGCAGCGTTGCGGGGGGCCTCAATGAGCAGTTCTTC
-,TRBJ2-1,TRBD2,TRBV4-3,CASSQDTGGGSYNEQFF,TGCGCCAGCAGCCAAGACACGGGCGGGGGTTCCTACAATGAGCAGTTCTTC
few,TRBJ2-7,TRBD1,TRBV4-1,CASSQGTGNSYEQYF,TGCGCCAGCAGCCAAGGGACAGGGAATTCCTACGAGCAGTACTTC
few,TRBJ1-1,-,TRBV10-3,CAISEDGLNTEAFF,TGTGCCATCAGTGAGGATGGCCTGAACACTGAAGCTTTCTTT
-,TRBJ1-6,TRBD1,TRBV5-1,CASSLDQGVHSPLHF,TGCGCCAGCAGCCTGGACCAGGGGGTTCATTCACCCCTCCACTTT
few,TRBJ2-3,TRBD2,TRBV27,CASTPAQRGPDTQYF,TGTGCCAGCACTCCTGCGCAGCGGGGGCCAGATACGCAGTATTTT
-,TRBJ2-1,TRBD2,TRBV24-1,CATSDPEASGGAEQFF,TGTGCCACCAGTGATCCTGAGGCTAGCGGGGGGGCTGAGCAGTTCTTC
-,TRBJ2-7,-,TRBV7-2,CASSLNRALGEQYF,TGTGCCAGCAGTTTGAACCGGGCCCTGGGCGAGCAGTACTTC
few,TRBJ2-7,-,TRBV2,CASSERGEGYEQYF,TGTGCCAGCAGTGAAAGAGGAGAGGGCTACGAGCAGTACTTC
few,TRBJ1-6,-,TRBV7-9,CASSHPGVSYNSPLHF,TGTGCCAGCAGCCACCCAGGGGTTTCCTATAATTCACCCCTCCACTTT
-,TRBJ2-1,-,TRBV6-1,CASSEPGNEQFF,TGTGCCAGCAGTGAACCAGGTAATGAGCAGTTCTTC
-,TRBJ2-3,TRBD2,TRBV27,CASSSRGLAGSFTDTQYF,TGTGCCAGCAGTTCCCGCGGACTAGCGGGGTCCTTCACAGATACGCAGTATTTT
many,TRBJ2-5,-,TRBV29-1,CSVEGGTGRQETQYF,TGCAGCGTTGAAGGCGGGACGGGGAGACAAGAGACCCAGTACTTC
-,TRBJ2-3,-,TRBV7-2,CASSLEVRDTQYF,TGTGCCAGCAGCTTAGAGGTCAGAGATACGCAGTATTTT
many,TRBJ2-1,-,TRBV5-1,CASSLEGPNSYNEQFF,TGCGCCAGCAGCTTGGAGGGGCCCAACTCCTACAATGAGCAGTTCTTC
few,TRBJ2-7,-,TRBV5-4,CASSWGLQAASGEQYF,TGTGCCAGCAGCTGGGGGTTACAGGCCGCCTCGGGGGAGCAGTACTTC
few,TRBJ1-1,-,TRBV2,CASPGNTEAFF,TGTGCCAGCCCAGGAAACACTGAAGCTTTCTTT
-,TRBJ2-7,-,TRBV11-2,CASSRLVSEQYF,TGTGCCAGCAGTAGACTAGTAAGCGAGCAGTACTTC
few,TRBJ2-1,TRBD2,TRBV6-5,CASSYNSGGAVNEQFF,TGTGCCAGCAGTTACAATAGCGGGGGGGCTGTTAATGAGCAGTTCTTC
-,TRBJ1-5,-,TRBV6-2/TRBV6-3,CASSPPARQNQPQHF,TGTGCCAGCAGCCCCCCTGCCCGACAGAATCAGCCCCAGCATTTT
-,TRBJ2-1,TRBD2,TRBV15,CATSRRSGDLENEQFF,TGTGCCACCAGCAGACGCAGCGGGGACCTCGAGAATGAGCAGTTCTTC
few,TRBJ1-1,TRBD1,TRBV12-3/TRBV12-4,CASSPRQGLTEAFF,TGTGCCAGCAGTCCACGACAGGGTCTGACTGAAGCTTTCTTT
-,TRBJ1-2,-,TRBV18,CASSPPAFAGHGYTF,TGTGCCAGCTCACCACCGGCTTTTGCAGGGCATGGCTACACCTTC
few,TRBJ2-7,TRBD1,TRBV7-9,CASSLQTGDSRKYF,TGTGCCAGCAGCTTACAGACAGGGGATTCGCGGAAGTACTTC